The 28 T cell receptor beta chains below all came from one sample that was sequenced in a study of CXCR3-negative and CXCR3-positive naive CD8 T cells. The study made its TRB cDNA libraries by 5' RACE, adding UMI labels. TCRdb re-analyzed the 5' RACE reads; it lists each CDR3 protein once, without DNA. The sample table includes some 9,100 distinct CDR3 sequences. Sequencing input: naive CXCR3- CD8+ T cells from blood. The subset was: CD45RO-CCR7+CD27+CD95- naive CD8+ T cells lacking CXCR3 (TNR3-). The receptor source for this set is a human donor in good health. Some clones in this sample may be carry-over from other donors' samples.

CDR3 sequence: CASSQLADKETQYF. The gene calls are TRBV14 and TRBJ2-5; the TCRdb D gene call, TRBD2, has no DNA to confirm it. Germline CDR1 reads SGHDN; CDR2 reads FVKESK. The CDR3 has 14 amino acids.

The chain carries TRBV2 and TRBJ2-5; the D call of TRBD1 rests on TCRdb alone, since no DNA is present to check it. This CDR3 contains 12 residues. Germline V gene sequence: CDR1 SNHLY, CDR2 FYNNEI. The CDR3 region is CASRGQEETQYF.

The V and J genes are TRBV19 and TRBJ2-1; no DNA is available, so the TRBD2 call from TCRdb remains unchecked. Per germline, CDR1 LNHDA and CDR2 SQIVND (reference sequence). The CDR3 loop spans 15 amino acids. CDR3: CASSTIAGGHNEQFF.

Measured by frequency, this clonotype is medium-sized (0.01 to 0.1%). The chain couples TRBV20-1 to TRBJ2-1; TCRdb returns TRBD2, unconfirmable since there is no DNA. CDR3 length equals 15 residues. From germline, CDR1 is DFQATT and CDR2 SNEGSKA (reference sequence). This chain's CDR3 is CSARARGLADNEQFF.

This clonotype shows up as medium-sized by frequency. The rearrangement uses TRBV30 and TRBJ1-1. The CDR3 extends over 12 amino acids. Germline-derived CDR1 and CDR2 are GTSNPN and SVGIG (reference sequence). CDR3 sequence: CAWSGSNTEAFF.

This clonotype counts as medium-sized by frequency. The CDR3 loop reads CATSRDRWTGELFF. J is TRBJ2-2 and V is TRBV15. The CDR3 has 14 residues. From germline, CDR1 is LNHNV and CDR2 YYDKDF (reference sequence). Looking up the rest from reference TRBV15 and TRBJ2-2 gives the full variable domain: DAMVIQNPRYQVTQFGKPVTLSCSQTLNHNVMYWYQQKSSQAPKLLFHYYDKDFNNEADTPDNFQSRRPNTSFCFLDIRSPGLGDTAMYLCATSRDRWTGELFFGEGSRLTVL.

The chain employs TRBV29-1 and TRBJ1-1. In germline, CDR1 is SQVTM, CDR2 ANQGSEA. CDR3 length equals 12 residues. The CDR3 loop is CSVDQGPTEAFF.

The chain links TRBV5-1 to TRBJ2-1; without DNA, the TCRdb call of TRBD2 cannot be checked. In germline, CDR1 is SGHRS, CDR2 YFSETQ. The CDR3 runs to 17 residues. CDR3 residues: CASSLEASGKVYNEQFF. Looking up the rest from reference TRBV5-1 and TRBJ2-1 gives the full variable domain: KAGVTQTPRYLIKTRGQQVTLSCSPISGHRSVSWYQQTPGQGLQFLFEYFSETQRNKGNFPGRFSGRQFSNSRSEMNVSTLELGDSALYLCASSLEASGKVYNEQFFGPGTRLTVL.

The chain is built from TRBV28 and TRBJ1-1; TCRdb reports TRBD1, a call that lacks DNA to check it against. Germline CDR1 MDHEN, CDR2 SYDVKM. The CDR3 runs 14 residues. CDR3 region: CASSFQGAGTEAFF.

The genes are TRBV11-1 and TRBJ1-1. This CDR3 has 14 residues. Germline CDR1 reads SGHAT; CDR2 reads FQDESV (reference sequence). Here the CDR3 reads CASSFDGGITEAFF.

V usage is TRBV4-1 and J usage is TRBJ2-1; the TCRdb D gene call, TRBD2, has no DNA to confirm it. This CDR3 is built from 18 residues. Germline CDR1 reads MGHRA; CDR2 reads YSYEKL. CDR3 amino acids: CASSQAHLAGGSYNEQFF.

Judged by frequency, this clonotype is medium-sized. V gene TRBV5-1 combines with J gene TRBJ2-1. CDR1 and CDR2 from the germline V gene are SGHRS and YFSETQ. This CDR3 contains 15 residues. Here the CDR3 reads CASSLGQSSYNEQFF.

Frequency places this clonotype as medium-sized (0.01 to 0.1%). The V gene is TRBV6-5, the J gene TRBJ2-7; TCRdb lists TRBD2, though no DNA is available to test this call. CDR3 length equals 14 residues. Per germline, CDR1 MNHEY and CDR2 SVGAGI. The CDR3: CASSPLQQRYEQYF.

By frequency, this clonotype is medium-sized. The chain carries TRBV20-1 and TRBJ1-5. The length of the CDR3 is 14 residues. The germline CDR1 and CDR2 sequences are DFQATT and SNEGSKA (reference sequence). The CDR3 loop is CSARERTVNQPQHF.

The chain is built from TRBV7-3 and TRBJ2-1; TCRdb returns TRBD2, unconfirmable since there is no DNA. CDR3 length: 14 amino acids. CDR1 is SGHTA, CDR2 FQGTGA, per germline. The CDR3 here is CASSLLPSPNEQFF.

The chain has TRBV29-1 and TRBJ1-4. Germline CDR1 is SQVTM and CDR2 is ANQGSEA. The CDR3 loop spans 12 amino acids. CDR3: CSYGSAGEKLFF.

This clonotype is classed as medium-sized by frequency. The gene calls are TRBV11-3 and TRBJ2-4; TCRdb's D call, TRBD2, is unchecked because there is no DNA. Germline assignment: CDR1 SGHNT and CDR2 YENEEA. The CDR3 consists of 15 residues. CDR3 sequence: CASSPGTSPGNIQYF. Full variable domain (missing parts from reference TRBV11-3 and TRBJ2-4): EAGVVQSPRYKIIEKKQPVAFWCNPISGHNTLYWYLQNLGQGPELLIRYENEEAVDDSQLPKDRFSAERLKGVDSTLKIQPAELGDSAVYLCASSPGTSPGNIQYFGAGTRLSVL.

The chain is built from TRBV3-1 and TRBJ2-7; the TCRdb call, TRBD1, lacks DNA for checking. The CDR3 runs to 16 residues. Germline V lookup: CDR1 LGHDT, CDR2 YNNKEL (reference sequence). CDR3 loop: CASSQEWNRVLHEQYF.

This clonotype is classed as medium-sized (0.01 to 0.1%) by frequency. The rearrangement uses TRBV6-5 and TRBJ2-5; TCRdb reports TRBD2, a call that lacks DNA to check it against. Germline lookup yields CDR1 MNHEY and CDR2 SVGAGI. The CDR3 sequence is 16 residues long. CDR3 residues: CASSLTTSGNQETQYF.

In terms of frequency, this clonotype is medium-sized. The CDR3 protein is CASSQDGSVPGGELFF. The V and J genes are TRBV4-3 and TRBJ2-2; TCRdb picks TRBD2, but there is no DNA to check that call. Per the germline V gene, CDR1 is LGHNA and CDR2 is YSLEER. This CDR3 has 16 amino acids.

This clonotype is identified as medium-sized (0.01 to 0.1%) from frequency. CDR3 sequence: CSAPQTEGLDNRNEQFF. The V and J genes are TRBV20-1 and TRBJ2-1; TCRdb's D call of TRBD2 is untestable without DNA. Per the germline V gene, CDR1 is DFQATT and CDR2 is SNEGSKA (reference sequence). This CDR3 spans 17 amino acids.

This clonotype is identified as medium-sized from frequency. The chain combines TRBV29-1 with TRBJ2-1; the D call from TCRdb, TRBD1, cannot be confirmed without DNA. CDR3 length equals 14 residues. CDR1 and CDR2 (germline): SQVTM, ANQGSEA. The CDR3 spells CSADGTTRQGEQFF.

This CDR3 reads CASRGAVYNEQFF. The genes are TRBV7-9 and TRBJ2-1; TCRdb designates TRBD1, a call that cannot be tested without DNA. The CDR3 runs 13 residues. Germline-derived CDR1 and CDR2 are SEHNR and FQNEAQ (reference sequence).

The chain joins TRBV25-1 to TRBJ1-2. Per the germline V gene, CDR1 is MGHDK and CDR2 is SYGVNS. The CDR3 extends over 15 amino acids. The chain's CDR3 is CASSEFETSAYGYTF.

The chain is built from TRBV7-9 and TRBJ2-1. CDR1 and CDR2 (germline): SEHNR, FQNEAQ (reference sequence). CDR3 size: 14 residues. The CDR3 loop reads CASSLTDTDNEQFF.

Considering frequency, this clonotype is medium-sized. This sequence joins TRBV28 and TRBJ2-3; TCRdb selects TRBD1, and the lack of DNA leaves this call unchecked. The CDR3 is made up of 16 amino acids. Per the germline V gene, CDR1 is MDHEN and CDR2 is SYDVKM. This chain's CDR3 is CASSFRQVPGTDTQYF.

CDR3 loop: CASSRQGLAYEQYF. The chain employs TRBV12-3 or TRBV12-4 and TRBJ2-7; the D gene TCRdb calls, TRBD2, cannot be checked with no DNA. The CDR3 runs 14 residues.

Measured by frequency, this clonotype is medium-sized. The rearrangement links TRBV12-3 or TRBV12-4 to TRBJ1-4; TCRdb gives TRBD1 as the D gene, but with no DNA this cannot be confirmed. The CDR3 has 13 amino acids. CDR3 amino acids: CASRGRGNEKLFF.